This T cell receptor beta chain was captured by sequencing in a study of blood T cell repertoires in COVID-19. Across the study: COVID-19 samples from acute and convalescent phases originated in the United States, Italy and Spain. In each case, the material was cDNA or gDNA derived from T cells, B-cell-depleted T cells, or PBMCs.

With 2 bases removed from V and 10 bases from J, the gap between germline ends came to 9 bases. The CDR3 contains 11 residues. Germline V lookup: CDR1 SNHLY, CDR2 FYNNEI. Original analysis: Nucleated cell number was recorded as an estimate derived from reference gene primer amplification. Profiled with immunoSEQ multiplex PCR; TCRdb holds only in-frame clones, not every one. D and trimming come from the DNA, and the V and J calls and clone size come from that table. Among about 160,000 clones listed, 65% to 90% were seen once. The specimen was peripheral blood. The sequence was collected from a man aged 65 to 85 with acute or convalescent COVID-19. The chain joins TRBV2 to TRBJ2-7; tentative D call: TRBD1 (5 bases). The CDR3 reads CASSERQIQYF. DNA for the CDR3: TGTGCCAGCAGTGAACGACAGATTCAGTACTTC. Together with reference TRBV2 and TRBJ2-7, the CDR3 gives the full variable domain: EPEVTQTPSHQVTQMGQEVILRCVPISNHLYFYWYRQILGQKVEFLVSFYNNEISEKSEIFDDQFSVERPDGSNFTLKIRSTKLEDSAMYFCASSERQIQYFGPGTRLTVT.